The 16 T cell receptor beta chains presented below share a single source sample, sequenced in a study of regulatory T cells in long-lasting Graves disease. The time point was: newly diagnosed GD, antithyroid drugs for less than 3 months. Making the TCR library involved RNA that had been extracted from PBMCs. Library construction for TCR beta used iRepertoire HTBI primers and Arm-PCR of CDR3 regions. Using its own MiXCR run on the multiplex PCR reads, TCRdb lists one record per CDR3 protein. In the table there are hundreds of thousands of distinct CDR3 sequences, around 16% of which are singletons. These sequences were also reported in another study, on T cells in Graves' hyperthyroidism and ophthalmopathy.

The material was peripheral blood mononuclear cells (PBMCs), obtained at new diagnosis, from a patient treated with antithyroid drugs. All receptors derive from a woman in her forties with Graves disease.

A few counts support this clonotype. V is TRBV30 and J is TRBJ1-1, with D unresolved. V dropped 2 bases and J dropped 5 bases, with 9 bases sitting between them. CDR1 is GTSNPN and CDR2 is SVGIG in the germline V gene (reference sequence). The CDR3 covers 12 residues. CDR3 protein: CAWSPGLTEAFF. CDR3 coding DNA: TGTGCCTGGAGTCCCGGGCTTACTGAAGCTTTCTTT.

V gene TRBV20-1 combines with J gene TRBJ2-1; 11 nucleotides align to TRBD1. The CDR3 has 17 amino acids. Germline CDR1 reads DFQATT; CDR2 reads SNEGSKA (reference sequence). The V segment lost 1 base and the J segment 8 bases; nucleotides outside the gene matches: 13. CDR3 protein: CSARGGTGGKKVYEQFF. DNA of the CDR3: TGCAGTGCTAGAGGCGGGACAGGGGGTAAGAAGGTCTATGAGCAGTTCTTC.

In its sample, this clonotype was seen a few times. The chain recombines TRBV29-1 with TRBJ2-7; 11 bases map to TRBD2. J was trimmed by 4 bases and V by 6 bases; bases with no gene match: 8. There are 14 residues in the CDR3. Germline V lookup: CDR1 SQVTM, CDR2 ANQGSEA. CDR3 coding DNA: TGCAGCGTACTAGCGGGAGAGGTGGCTTACGAGCAGTACTTC. Translating it yields CSVLAGEVAYEQYF.

This clonotype was seen ten or more times. The rearrangement joins TRBV27 to TRBJ2-5; 11 bases fit TRBD1. Germline V CDR1 and CDR2: MNHEY, SMNVEV (reference sequence). V shed 5 bases and J 4 bases; nucleotides not matched to a gene: 15. The CDR3 contains 18 residues. The CDR3 region has the DNA TGTGCCAGCAGTCTAGCTCCTCCCGGGACAGGGGGTCGAGAGACCCAGTACTTC. As protein: CASSLAPPGTGGRETQYF.

There are many counts of this clonotype. The V gene is TRBV19, the J gene TRBJ1-1; 10 bases are shared with TRBD1. J was trimmed by 5 bases and V by 4 bases; bases with no gene match: 7. The germline V gene encodes CDR1 LNHDA and CDR2 SQIVND (reference sequence). This CDR3 contains 15 residues. CDR3 bases: TGTGCCAGTAGTAAAACCGGGACAGGGGATACTGAAGCTTTCTTT. Its protein is CASSKTGTGDTEAFF.

Ten or more counts support this clonotype. This chain joins TRBV13 and TRBJ2-1; D is possibly TRBD1 or TRBD2 (8 bases each). CDR3 length: 16 amino acids. Germline assignment: CDR1 PRHDT and CDR2 FYEKMQ (reference sequence). Trimming took 4 bases from V and 9 from J, leaving 22 bases between them. The CDR3 DNA reads TGTGCCAGCAGCTATCAGGGGGCGGGAGGCCTAATTGAGCAGTTCTTC. This gives the protein CASSYQGAGGLIEQFF.

This clonotype was seen many times. V usage is TRBV28 and J usage is TRBJ1-6, with a tentative D call TRBD1 (5 bases). CDR1 and CDR2 from the germline V gene are MDHEN and SYDVKM. The CDR3 spans 14 residues. The germline V and J ends were trimmed by 5 bases and 10 bases, with 15 bases remaining between them. The CDR3 DNA follows: TGTGCCAGCAGTGGTTTTCAGGGCAACTCACCCCTCCACTTT. Residues: CASSGFQGNSPLHF.

This clonotype was seen repeatedly, ten times or more. The chain couples TRBV7-2 to TRBJ2-3, with TRBD2 matching 8 bases. The CDR3 extends over 18 amino acids. V lost 5 bases, J lost 4 bases, and 17 bases stayed unmatched. Germline V gene sequence: CDR1 SGHTA, CDR2 FQGNSA. As DNA, the CDR3 is TGTGCCAGCAGCCTCATTGGGAGGCTAGCGGGTCTCGCAGATACGCAGTATTTT. Encoded protein: CASSLIGRLAGLADTQYF.

To note about this clonotype: This may come from a read error, since a much larger clone is one base off. This chain links TRBV7-2 with TRBJ2-5, with D possibly being TRBD1 or TRBD2 (7 bases each). Germline CDR1 and CDR2: SGHTA and FQGNSA. This CDR3 contains 15 residues. CDR3 nucleotides: TGTGCCAACAGCGGGACAGTGACCCTCCAAGAGACCCAGTACTTC. It is translated as CANSGTVTLQETQYF.

The chain joins TRBV6-1 to TRBJ1-1, with D tentatively TRBD1 (5 bases). Germline lookup yields CDR1 MNHNS and CDR2 SASEGT. The CDR3 is 14 amino acids. Trimming took off 5 bases at V and 3 bases at J, with 13 bases between the two ends. As DNA, the CDR3 is TGTGCCAGCAGTCAGGAAGGGGTATACACTGAAGCTTTCTTT. Amino acids: CASSQEGVYTEAFF.

This clonotype was detected many times. The genes are TRBV24-1 and TRBJ2-5; TRBD2 aligns across 10 bases. V lost 4 bases to trimming and J lost 0 bases; unmatched junction nucleotides: 4. This CDR3 has 16 amino acids. Germline V CDR1 and CDR2: KGHDR, SFDVKD. CDR3 sequence reads: CATSDATSGYQETQYF. The CDR3 DNA sequence: TGTGCCACCAGTGACGCGACTAGCGGGTACCAAGAGACCCAGTACTTC.

At least ten counts were recorded for this clonotype. The chain carries TRBV14 and TRBJ1-4; perhaps TRBD1 as D (5 bases). Germline V gene data show CDR1 as SGHDN and CDR2 as FVKESK. V was trimmed by 4 bases and J by 6 bases, leaving 12 bases between them. The CDR3 runs 14 residues. This chain's CDR3 is CASSRRDAYEKLFF. DNA for the CDR3: TGTGCCAGCAGCCGCCGGGACGCCTATGAAAAACTGTTTTTT.

The chain's CDR3 is CASRTGNSYNEQFF. The CDR3 region has the DNA TGTGCCAGCAGGACCGGGAACTCCTACAATGAGCAGTTCTTC. The chain is built from TRBV6-1 and TRBJ2-1, with a weak D call TRBD2 (5 bases). This CDR3 has 14 amino acids. V lost 6 bases and J lost 0, with 9 bases in between. Germline V lookup: CDR1 MNHNS, CDR2 SASEGT.

The table lists this clonotype with a few counts. This chain joins TRBV6-2 or TRBV6-3 and TRBJ2-1, with D uncertain. The germline CDR1 and CDR2 sequences are MNHEY and SVGEGT. This CDR3 contains 11 residues. Trimming shortened V by 8 bases and J by 7 bases, and 9 bases separated the two germline ends. The CDR3 sequence: CASVFLNEQFF. In DNA form, the CDR3 reads TGTGCCAGCGTGTTCCTGAATGAGCAGTTCTTC.

The gene calls are TRBV20-1 and TRBJ2-6, with 8 bases that match TRBD1. V shed 6 bases, J shed 2 bases, and the junction held 6 bases outside the gene matches. CDR1 and CDR2 from the germline V gene are DFQATT and SNEGSKA (reference sequence). The CDR3 loop spans 15 amino acids. The DNA of the CDR3 is TGCAGTGCCTCCGGGACAGGTACTGGGGCCAACGTCCTGACTTTC. It specifies CSASGTGTGANVLTF.

This clonotype was picked up many times. The chain employs TRBV28 and TRBJ1-5, with TRBD1 as a possible D gene (5 bases). The CDR3 runs to 15 residues. Germline CDR1 is MDHEN and CDR2 is SYDVKM. V gave up 5 bases and J gave up 5 bases, with 16 bases separating them. The CDR3 DNA reads TGTGCCAGCAGTGACAGAGGGCCCCCGGATCAGCCCCAGCATTTT. Amino acids: CASSDRGPPDQPQHF.